This T cell receptor (beta chain) derives from a study of blood T cell repertoires in COVID-19. Study information: Sites across the United States, Italy and Spain contributed samples from acute and convalescent COVID-19. PBMCs, B-cell-depleted T cells, or T cells were the source of the cDNA or gDNA that made up the material.

The CDR3 is made up of 13 amino acids. The trim removed 10 bases at V and 5 bases at J, leaving 6 bases unmatched. CDR1 LNHDA and CDR2 SQIVND come from the germline V gene (reference sequence). Per the study methods: Researchers report that nucleated cell counts were estimated from reference gene primer amplification. Only in-frame clones appear in the TCRdb table, and some are missing; sequencing was by immunoSEQ multiplex PCR. V and J calls and clone size come straight from that table; D and trimming were deduced from the DNA. The sample has around 300,000 clones, roughly nine tenths seen once. Symptom resolution, clearance, or two negative PCRs marked donors in Cohort 3 as recovered.

This chain uses TRBV19 with TRBJ2-5; 11 nucleotides line up with TRBD2. This TCR derives from a young woman who had recovered from COVID-19. Sequencing was carried out using PBMCs or T cells enriched from blood (not recorded which). The CDR3 protein is CATSLAGAETQYF. The CDR3 DNA follows: TGTGCCACTTCACTAGCGGGGGCTGAGACCCAGTACTTC.